The 22 T cell receptor beta chains reported below all come from one sample, sequenced in a study of glioma-infiltrating T cells (dated by TCRdb to about 2016). The data were produced on an Illumina MiSeq. TCR alpha and beta CDR3 regions were amplified with the iRepertoire nested amplicon-rescue multiplex PCR (arm-PCR) platform from RNA. TCRdb redid the processing of the public reads, applying fastp at Q25 and MiXCR, and retained in-frame beta chains. Every entry covers one CDR3 protein and lists the most common genes and DNA from its rows. For this sample the table gives about 130,000 distinct CDR3 sequences, of which around 25% were detected only once. The ten biggest clones cover 27% of the sample. Sequenced material: glioma tissue, nonneoplastic brain tissue, or PBMCs (not recorded which). The receptors come from a human donor with low-grade glioma or glioblastoma, undergoing nonglioma brain surgery, or in good health (not recorded which).

The chain couples TRBV5-1 to TRBJ2-1; tentatively, D is TRBD2 (7 bases). The CDR3 covers 18 residues. V lost 4 bases and J 2 bases, leaving 22 bases between the germline ends. The V gene's germline CDR1 is SGHRS and CDR2 YFSETQ. The CDR3 here is CASSPRPNGGLPYNEQFF. For the CDR3, the DNA is TGCGCCAGCAGCCCGAGGCCTAACGGGGGGCTACCCTACAATGAGCAGTTCTTC. Looking up the rest from reference TRBV5-1 and TRBJ2-1 gives the full variable domain: KAGVTQTPRYLIKTRGQQVTLSCSPISGHRSVSWYQQTPGQGLQFLFEYFSETQRNKGNFPGRFSGRQFSNSRSEMNVSTLELGDSALYLCASSPRPNGGLPYNEQFFGPGTRLTVL.

Ten or more counts support this clonotype. This chain uses TRBV20-1 with TRBJ2-5, with 7 bases lining up with TRBD2. The CDR3 runs to 14 residues. CDR1 is DFQATT and CDR2 is SNEGSKA in the germline V gene (reference sequence). Trimming cost V 4 bases and J 5 bases; bases outside gene matches: 10. CDR3 residues: CSATGGSSGETQYF. CDR3 sequence (DNA): TGCAGTGCTACCGGGGGGAGTAGCGGGGAGACCCAGTACTTC.

This clonotype was detected a few times. DNA for the CDR3: TGTGCCAGCAGTTTGGCCCTACAGGTAGCAGGAAACATTCAGTACTTC. This sequence encodes CASSLALQVAGNIQYF. The chain is built from TRBV28 and TRBJ2-4; the D gene is possibly TRBD1 (5 bases). The CDR3 runs to 16 residues. Germline V gene data show CDR1 as MDHEN and CDR2 as SYDVKM. Trimming shortened V by 3 bases and J by 6 bases, and 18 bases separated the two germline ends.

V is TRBV2 and J is TRBJ1-1; D is uncertain. The CDR3 spans 13 residues. Trimming pared 4 bases from V and 8 bases from J, leaving 14 bases between. Germline CDR1 SNHLY, CDR2 FYNNEI. The CDR3 DNA sequence: TGTGCCAGCAGTGTTCCGGGGTCCCAAGAAGCTTTCTTT. This encodes CASSVPGSQEAFF.

The rearrangement uses TRBV28 and TRBJ1-2; weak D call: TRBD1 (6 bases). Deletions cut 6 bases from V and 4 bases from J, with 12 bases between. The length of the CDR3 is 13 residues. Per the germline V gene, CDR1 is MDHEN and CDR2 is SYDVKM. The CDR3 sequence is CASRDSYLYGYTF. In DNA form, the CDR3 reads TGTGCCAGCAGGGACAGCTATCTCTATGGCTACACCTTC.

The J gene is TRBJ1-2, the V gene TRBV19, with a weak D call TRBD1 (6 bases). CDR3 length: 14 amino acids. Germline V gene lookup returns CDR1 LNHDA and CDR2 SQIVND (reference sequence). Between the trimmed V and J ends, which lost 2 bases and 7 bases, there was a span of 14 bases. The CDR3 reads CASSIQGTLSGYTF. For the CDR3, the DNA is TGTGCCAGTAGTATACAGGGGACCTTGAGTGGCTACACCTTC.

Worth noting for this clonotype: This may stem from a read error, because a much larger clone lies one nucleotide away. The chain recombines TRBV20-1 with TRBJ2-5; maybe TRBD2 (5 bases). Germline values: CDR1 DFQATT, CDR2 SNEGSKA (reference sequence). The CDR3 has 12 residues. In DNA form, the CDR3 reads TGCAGTGCTAGAGTGTTGGGAGAGGCCCAGTACTTC. Its protein product is CSARVLGEAQYF.

The chain is built from TRBV5-1 and TRBJ2-1; D gene ambiguous. From germline, CDR1 is SGHRS and CDR2 YFSETQ. This CDR3 comprises 11 residues. Trimming stripped 4 bases from V and 12 bases from J, with 11 bases between. For the CDR3, the DNA is TGCGCCAGCAGCAAGGACCGTTGGCAGTTCTTC. It is translated as CASSKDRWQFF.

This clonotype was detected many times. This chain uses TRBV6-6 with TRBJ2-5; maybe TRBD1 (5 bases). Germline CDR1 and CDR2: MNHNY and SVGAGI (reference sequence). The CDR3 totals 15 residues. The germline V and J ends were trimmed by 0 bases and 4 bases, with 12 bases remaining between them. The CDR3 here is CASSYSPQARETQYF. CDR3 nucleotide sequence: TGTGCCAGCAGTTACTCGCCACAGGCTCGAGAGACCCAGTACTTC.

The rearrangement joins TRBV29-1 to TRBJ1-2, with D uncertain. V lost 3 bases, J lost 4 bases, and 6 bases lay in between. The V gene's germline CDR1 is SQVTM and CDR2 ANQGSEA. The CDR3 runs 11 residues. The CDR3 region is CSVDRGYGYTF. In nucleotides, the CDR3 is TGCAGCGTTGATCGGGGCTATGGCTACACCTTC.

CDR3 in amino acids: CASSRLGGLGNTIYF. The CDR3 nucleotides are TGTGCCAGCAGTCGACTCGGCGGACTTGGAAACACCATATATTTT. This rearrangement joins TRBV6-1 to TRBJ1-3, with D hard to call. The CDR3 contains 15 residues. Germline assignment: CDR1 MNHNS and CDR2 SASEGT. The germline V and J ends were trimmed by 5 bases and 3 bases, with 14 bases remaining between them.

This chain connects TRBV3-1 to TRBJ2-5; D ambiguous. Trimming cost V 0 bases and J 2 bases, with 7 bases left between them. CDR3 length: 14 amino acids. Germline-derived CDR1 and CDR2 are LGHDT and YNNKEL (reference sequence). The CDR3 region is CASSQDWQQETQYF. CDR3 coding DNA: TGTGCCAGCAGCCAAGACTGGCAGCAAGAGACCCAGTACTTC.

This clonotype was observed at least ten times. The V gene is TRBV28, the J gene TRBJ1-2, with 9 positions matching TRBD1. Per germline, CDR1 MDHEN and CDR2 SYDVKM. The junction had 3 bases not matched to a gene; V was cut back by 5 bases and J by 5 bases. The CDR3 totals 13 residues. Here the CDR3 reads CASSGTGRYGYTF. The CDR3 DNA is TGTGCCAGCAGTGGGACAGGGCGGTATGGCTACACCTTC.

The sample holds a few counts of this clonotype. Its ends do not fully match the called genes, so a read error is possible. The rearrangement joins TRBV24-1 to TRBJ1-3, with a possible D match to TRBD1 (5 bases). The germline V gene has CDR1 KGHDR and CDR2 SFDVKD. There are 14 residues in the CDR3. In DNA, the CDR3 is TGTACCACCAGTGATTCAGGGATTGGAAACACCATATATTTT. The encoded protein is CTTSDSGIGNTIYF.

The chain recombines TRBV19 with TRBJ2-5; D is perhaps TRBD2 (5 bases). There are 13 residues in the CDR3. V dropped 9 bases and J dropped 2 bases, with 13 bases sitting between them. Germline V gives CDR1 LNHDA, CDR2 SQIVND (reference sequence). The CDR3 is CASRLANQETQYF. CDR3 coding DNA: TGTGCCAGCCGGTTAGCGAATCAAGAGACCCAGTACTTC.

The V and J genes are TRBV20-1 and TRBJ2-1, with TRBD2 matching over 12 bases. The CDR3 extends over 16 amino acids. The junction had 12 bases not matched to a gene; V was cut back by 6 bases and J by 6 bases. Germline CDR1 DFQATT, CDR2 SNEGSKA (reference sequence). The CDR3 here is CSARTSGAASGNEQFF. The CDR3 nucleotides are TGCAGTGCCAGGACTAGCGGGGCCGCCTCGGGCAATGAGCAGTTCTTC.

V gene TRBV11-3 combines with J gene TRBJ1-1; no firm D call. This CDR3 has 13 amino acids. Germline V CDR1 and CDR2: SGHNT, YENEEA. V lost 5 bases to trimming and J lost 10 bases, with 17 bases between them. Here the CDR3 DNA reads TGTGCCAGCAGCCGGGATCGCACGCGGGGAGCTTTCTTT. Its protein product is CASSRDRTRGAFF.

The table lists this clonotype with a few counts. The chain recombines TRBV7-3 with TRBJ2-5; tentative D call: TRBD2 (6 bases). CDR3 length: 16 amino acids. Germline V gene data show CDR1 as SGHTA and CDR2 as FQGTGA. Deletions cut 1 base from V and 7 bases from J, with 19 bases between. The chain's CDR3 is CASSLNPSAETGTQYF. The CDR3 DNA is TGTGCCAGCAGCTTAAACCCTAGCGCCGAGACGGGGACCCAGTACTTC.

This clonotype occurred a few times. The genes are TRBV10-2 and TRBJ2-1, with TRBD2 matching 11 bases. Trimming cost V 2 bases and J 9 bases; bases outside gene matches: 9. CDR1 and CDR2 from the germline V gene are WSHSY and SAAADI. The CDR3 runs to 16 residues. CDR3 sequence reads: CASSEALAGALAEQFF. The CDR3 nucleotides read TGCGCCAGCAGTGAGGCACTAGCGGGGGCCCTGGCTGAGCAGTTCTTC.

This clonotype was recorded many times. The V and J genes are TRBV9 and TRBJ2-3; D perhaps matches TRBD1 (5 bases). This CDR3 comprises 13 residues. From germline, CDR1 is SGDLS and CDR2 YYNGEE. V was trimmed by 0 bases and J by 6 bases, leaving 8 bases between them. CDR3 DNA sequence: TGTGCCAGCAGCGTAGCCAGGGCTGATACGCAGTATTTT. Encoded protein: CASSVARADTQYF. Complete variable domain (other parts from reference TRBV9 and TRBJ2-3): DSGVTQTPKHLITATGQRVTLRCSPRSGDLSVYWYQQSLDQGLQFLIQYYNGEERAKGNILERFSAQQFPDLHSELNLSSLELGDSALYFCASSVARADTQYFGPGTRLTVL.

This clonotype occurred a few times. V gene TRBV28 combines with J gene TRBJ1-1; 8 positions match TRBD1. V dropped 6 bases and J dropped 3; count of bases not matched to a gene: 9. The CDR3 totals 15 residues. CDR1 is MDHEN and CDR2 is SYDVKM in the germline V gene. In DNA, the CDR3 is TGTGCCAGCAGATTCACCGGGACAGGTTACACTGAAGCTTTCTTT. The encoded protein is CASRFTGTGYTEAFF.

This clonotype was seen more than once but under ten times. This chain joins TRBV6-6 and TRBJ1-5, with D hard to call. CDR3 size: 14 residues. V lost 2 bases and J lost 5, with 10 bases in between. The germline V gene encodes CDR1 MNHNY and CDR2 SVGAGI (reference sequence). For the CDR3, the DNA is TGTGCCAGCAGTTACGTGTCAGAAGATCAGCCCCAGCATTTT. Translation gives CASSYVSEDQPQHF.